This TCR beta chain came from a study of early T cells in non-severe SARS-CoV-2 infection. Study information: From unsorted whole blood, bulk RNA was sequenced, and the chains remained unpaired.

Between the trimmed V and J ends, which lost 5 bases and 2 bases, there was a span of 9 bases. Germline CDR1 is SGHTA and CDR2 is FQGNSA. The CDR3 runs to 14 residues. TCRdb fed the 5' RACE reads into MiXCR, producing one record per CDR3 protein. The sample lists tens of thousands of distinct CDR3 sequences; approximately 14% were seen once. This sequence was found in an adult who was a healthcare worker with PCR-confirmed SARS-CoV-2 infection or an uninfected control (not recorded which). The sequenced sample consisted of whole blood. The chain carries TRBV7-2 and TRBJ1-4; D may be TRBD1 (5 bases). CDR3 DNA sequence: TGTGCCAGCAGCCCCAGGGTGACTAATGAAAAACTGTTTTTT. The encoded protein is CASSPRVTNEKLFF.